These 25 T cell receptor beta chains were all obtained from the same sample, sequenced in a study of long-term antiretroviral therapy in people with HIV (dated by TCRdb to the early 2020s). The immunoSEQ hsTCRB v3.0 assay was used at survey level resolution for TRB variable region sequencing. TCRdb obtained this table from immuneACCESS and retained in-frame rearrangements with V and J assigned. These tables miss some clones; where compared with another copy, unresolved V genes account for less than half of the shortfall, and the remainder is unexplained. The sample data list some 17,000 clones, and roughly 80% of these were observed just once. The ten largest account for around 15% of the sample. Specimen: unsorted PBMCs, collected 1.2 years before starting antiretroviral therapy. These receptors were taken from a man in his thirties or forties with HIV.

This chain joins TRBV5-1 and TRBJ1-1; D might be TRBD1 (5 bases). Germline CDR1 SGHRS, CDR2 YFSETQ. V lost 1 base to trimming and J lost 1 base, with 8 bases between them. This CDR3 is built from 14 residues. CDR3 in amino acids: CASSLNTGNTEAFF. The DNA for the CDR3 is TGCGCCAGCAGCTTGAATACAGGGAACACTGAAGCTTTCTTT.

V and J are TRBV10-3 and TRBJ1-2; TRBD1 is a possible D gene (5 bases). Looked up from germline, CDR1 is ENHRY and CDR2 is SYGVKD. Trimming shortened V by 6 bases and J by 6 bases, and 14 bases separated the two germline ends. The CDR3 covers 13 residues. This CDR3 is CAISARQGHGYTF. CDR3 in DNA: TGTGCCATCAGCGCAAGGCAGGGTCATGGCTACACCTTC.

This clone was counted a few times. V is TRBV7-2 and J is TRBJ2-2; 9 nucleotides agree with TRBD2. Per germline, CDR1 SGHTA and CDR2 FQGNSA. The CDR3 sequence is 15 residues long. With 7 bases clipped from V and 3 bases from J, the junction kept 6 bases outside the gene matches. The CDR3 reads CASTPGGGDTGELFF. CDR3 DNA: TGTGCCAGCACCCCCGGCGGGGGGGACACCGGGGAGCTGTTTTTT.

The chain uses TRBV2 and TRBJ1-5; the D is unclear. This CDR3 has 19 amino acids. Germline CDR1 and CDR2: SNHLY and FYNNEI. Trimming pared 2 bases from V and 0 bases from J, leaving 20 bases between. As DNA, the CDR3 is TGTGCCAGCAGTGAACCCGAACGAAAATTTCAGGATAGCAATCAGCCCCAGCATTTT. Its protein is CASSEPERKFQDSNQPQHF. Complete variable domain (other parts from reference TRBV2 and TRBJ1-5): EPEVTQTPSHQVTQMGQEVILRCVPISNHLYFYWYRQILGQKVEFLVSFYNNEISEKSEIFDDQFSVERPDGSNFTLKIRSTKLEDSAMYFCASSEPERKFQDSNQPQHFGDGTRLSIL.

The chain uses TRBV29-1 and TRBJ2-7; D call uncertain. The CDR3 contains 12 residues. V was pared by 2 bases and J by 4 bases, with 9 bases between. Looked up from germline, CDR1 is SQVTM and CDR2 is ANQGSEA. The CDR3 sequence: CSVESVGYEQYF. The CDR3 DNA reads as TGCAGCGTTGAATCAGTAGGTTACGAGCAGTACTTC.

This clone has just a few counts. The gene calls are TRBV13 and TRBJ1-1, with D uncertain. This CDR3 region has 13 residues. Germline-derived CDR1 and CDR2 are PRHDT and FYEKMQ (reference sequence). V was shortened by 1 base and J by 8 bases, with 11 bases between the two germline ends. CDR3 coding DNA: TGTGCCAGCAGCTTAGATTCCGCCTTAGAAGCTTTCTTT. This translates into CASSLDSALEAFF.

This clone was observed a few times. The rearrangement links TRBV7-9 to TRBJ1-2; TRBD1 matches 7 bases. Germline-derived CDR1 and CDR2 are SEHNR and FQNEAQ (reference sequence). There are 13 residues in the CDR3. V was pared by 0 bases and J by 8 bases, with 3 bases of the junction left unmatched. The CDR3 DNA is TGTGCCAGCAGCTTAGCGGACAGGAGCGGCTACACCTTC. Translation: CASSLADRSGYTF.

The CDR3 nucleotides are TGTGCCAGCAGCTTGGGGCGGGTGTCTGGGGCCAACGTCCTGACTTTC. Protein: CASSLGRVSGANVLTF. This sequence joins TRBV5-4 and TRBJ2-6, with D possibly TRBD2 on 5 matching bases. Looked up from germline, CDR1 is SGHNT and CDR2 is YYREEE (reference sequence). This CDR3 is built from 16 residues. The ends were cut back, 0 bases at V and 1 base at J, with 8 bases in the middle.

The chain carries TRBV5-8 and TRBJ1-5, with TRBD1 as a possible D gene (5 bases). V was cut by 2 bases and J by 3 bases, with 12 bases left in between. The CDR3 covers 15 residues. Germline assignment: CDR1 SGHTS and CDR2 YDEGEE. The CDR3 loop is CASSFQGLSNQPQHF. The CDR3 nucleotides are TGTGCCAGCAGCTTCCAGGGTCTCTCCAATCAGCCCCAGCATTTT.

Only one count was recorded for this clone. The V call is TRBV28, the J call TRBJ1-2; TRBD1 agrees at 7 bases. Germline CDR1 is MDHEN and CDR2 is SYDVKM. The CDR3 is 15 residues long. The trim removed 2 bases at V and 4 bases at J, leaving 7 bases unmatched. CDR3 DNA sequence: TGTGCCAGCAGTTTAGCAGGGGGGGTTTTCTATGGCTACACCTTC. It is translated as CASSLAGGVFYGYTF.

The V gene is TRBV4-3, the J gene TRBJ1-1; D is unclear. Trimming removed 1 base from V and 4 bases from J, with 10 bases in between. Germline assignment: CDR1 LGHNA and CDR2 YSLEER. This CDR3 region has 14 residues. As DNA, the CDR3 is TGCGCCAGCAGCCAAGGGACCTTAGCCACTGAAGCTTTCTTT. This translates into CASSQGTLATEAFF.

This clone has just a few counts. This chain connects TRBV27 to TRBJ1-4, with D possibly TRBD1 on 6 matching bases. Trimming took 3 bases from V and 8 from J, leaving 13 bases between them. The CDR3 extends over 14 amino acids. Germline values: CDR1 MNHEY, CDR2 SMNVEV (reference sequence). The CDR3 reads CASSFKGVEEKLFF. CDR3 DNA sequence: TGTGCCAGCAGTTTCAAGGGGGTAGAAGAAAAACTGTTTTTT.

This clone was seen a handful of times. The chain links TRBV6-5 to TRBJ2-7, with unresolved D. The CDR3 runs 13 residues. Trimming shortened V by 4 bases and J by 0 bases, and 7 bases separated the two germline ends. Germline assignment: CDR1 MNHEY and CDR2 SVGAGI. The CDR3 DNA reads as TGTGCCAGCAGTTTGACACCCTCCTACGAGCAGTACTTC. This sequence encodes CASSLTPSYEQYF.

The rearrangement links TRBV7-9 to TRBJ2-1, with D perhaps assigned TRBD1 or TRBD2 (5 bases each). The V and J ends lost 4 bases and 8 bases respectively, with 18 bases between them. This CDR3 region has 15 residues. CDR1 and CDR2 (germline): SEHNR, FQNEAQ (reference sequence). This CDR3 is CASSSPRPGAYEQFF. The CDR3 nucleotides are TGTGCCAGCAGCTCGCCGAGGCCCGGGGCGTATGAGCAGTTCTTC.

J is TRBJ1-2 and V is TRBV4-2, with unresolved D. CDR1 is LGHNA and CDR2 is YNFKEQ in the germline V gene. The CDR3 consists of 15 residues. V lost 0 bases and J 4 bases, leaving 12 bases between the germline ends. As DNA, the CDR3 is TGTGCCAGCAGCCAAGATAGCGTCACCGGCTATGGCTACACCTTC. Protein sequence: CASSQDSVTGYGYTF.

The chain has TRBV5-1 and TRBJ2-1, with unresolved D. V lost 0 bases and J 7 bases, leaving 17 bases between the germline ends. The germline V gene has CDR1 SGHRS and CDR2 YFSETQ. The CDR3 runs to 16 residues. The CDR3 loop reads CASSLGAVRLGNEQFF. In DNA form, the CDR3 reads TGCGCCAGCAGCTTGGGGGCAGTCCGCCTGGGGAATGAGCAGTTCTTC.

The genes are TRBV5-6 and TRBJ2-7; 9 bases align to TRBD2. CDR1 and CDR2 (germline): SGHDT, YYEEEE. The CDR3 is 17 amino acids. The V and J ends lost 0 bases and 3 bases, in that order; junction bases with no gene match: 10. The CDR3: CASSLDGKPLAGYEQYF. The CDR3 coding sequence is TGTGCCAGCAGCTTGGACGGGAAGCCACTAGCGGGCTACGAGCAGTACTTC.

This rearrangement joins TRBV4-1 to TRBJ1-3, with D possibly being TRBD1 (5 bases). Germline CDR1 is MGHRA and CDR2 is YSYEKL. V lost 0 bases and J 9 bases, leaving 18 bases between the germline ends. The CDR3 spans 16 residues. The CDR3 loop reads CASSQETTASQATIYF. Written as DNA, the CDR3 is TGCGCCAGCAGCCAAGAGACGACAGCTAGCCAGGCCACCATATATTTT.

The CDR3 is CASSLTSGSGETQYF. Here the CDR3 DNA reads TGTGCCAGCAGCCTGACTAGCGGGAGTGGAGAGACCCAGTACTTC. This chain connects TRBV6-6 to TRBJ2-5, with 12 bases aligning to TRBD2. The trim removed 6 bases at V and 4 bases at J, leaving 6 bases unmatched. The germline gives CDR1 MNHNY, CDR2 SVGAGI (reference sequence). This CDR3 contains 15 residues.

The CDR3 reads CASPSGGLVSTDTQYF. CDR3 DNA sequence: TGTGCCAGCCCCTCGGGTGGTCTGGTAAGCACAGATACGCAGTATTTT. The chain is built from TRBV5-4 and TRBJ2-3, with D hard to call. Germline CDR1 is SGHNT and CDR2 is YYREEE (reference sequence). Trimming shortened V by 7 bases and J by 0 bases, and 18 bases separated the two germline ends. CDR3 length: 16 residues.

This rearrangement joins TRBV11-2 to TRBJ2-7, with a tentative D call TRBD2 (6 bases). The germline V gene encodes CDR1 SGHAT and CDR2 FQNNGV. With 1 base removed from V and 0 bases from J, the gap between germline ends came to 10 bases. The CDR3 has 15 amino acids. This CDR3 is CASSLGGIGSYEQYF. In DNA, the CDR3 is TGTGCCAGCAGCTTAGGCGGGATCGGCTCCTACGAGCAGTACTTC.

The chain is built from TRBV4-2 and TRBJ1-1, with D possibly matching TRBD1 (6 bases). The V end was cut by 6 bases, the J end by 1 base, with 21 bases between. Per the germline V gene, CDR1 is LGHNA and CDR2 is YNFKEQ. The CDR3 runs to 17 residues. The CDR3 protein is CASRPNTWTAENTEAFF. CDR3 in DNA: TGTGCCAGCAGGCCCAACACCTGGACAGCGGAGAACACTGAAGCTTTCTTT.

The chain has TRBV5-1 and TRBJ1-1; D possibly corresponds to TRBD1 (6 bases). Germline lookup yields CDR1 SGHRS and CDR2 YFSETQ. The CDR3 extends over 15 amino acids. The V gene lost 4 bases and the J gene lost 6 bases, with 19 bases spanning the gap. CDR3 in amino acids: CASSQPGGGLSEAFF. CDR3 coding DNA: TGCGCCAGCAGCCAACCGGGAGGGGGGCTTTCTGAAGCTTTCTTT.

The chain employs TRBV5-8 and TRBJ2-3, with D perhaps matching TRBD1 (6 bases). The CDR3 runs to 14 residues. Germline V gene lookup returns CDR1 SGHTS and CDR2 YDEGEE. V was pared by 0 bases and J by 6 bases, with 11 bases between. CDR3 DNA: TGTGCCAGCAGCTTGGGGCAGGGGTCCGATACGCAGTATTTT. Translation: CASSLGQGSDTQYF.

This clone was seen only a few times. This chain connects TRBV4-2 to TRBJ2-3; no firm D call. V lost 3 bases to trimming and J lost 3 bases, with 16 bases between them. The length of the CDR3 is 16 residues. CDR1 and CDR2 from the germline V gene are LGHNA and YNFKEQ. CDR3: CASSHSDGSDTDTQYF. In nucleotides, the CDR3 is TGTGCCAGCAGCCACTCCGACGGTAGTGATACAGATACGCAGTATTTT.